This TCR beta chain was profiled in a study of CD8+ T cells in alopecia areata (dated by TCRdb to 2016 to 2018). About the full investigation: Treated patients were enrolled in an open-label pilot trial of oral tofacitinib, 5 to 10 mg twice daily, for moderate-to-severe alopecia areata. Clonality in the scalp was compared among normal scalp (n=4), patchy alopecia areata scalp (n=8), and alopecia totalis/universalis scalp (n=8). Patients received tofacitinib for 6 to 18 months and were then followed off drug for 6 months to check for delayed response and recurrence. immunoSEQ multiplex PCR using 35 Vbeta forward primers and 13 Jbeta reverse primers was used to amplify TCRbeta CDR3 regions. RNA was extracted with the PAXgene miRNA kit for fixed scalp, the miRNeasy kit for PBMCs, and the RNeasy kit for mouse skin. High-throughput TCRbeta sequencing was used to examine T cell clonal expansion in alopecia areata in both the C3H/HeJ mouse model and human patients. Biopsies were taken from tofacitinib-treated patients at baseline and at 4 and 24 weeks of treatment, and a later scalp biopsy was taken in several of the tofacitinib-treated patients. Scalp tissue and sorted CD4+ and CD8+ peripheral blood T cells from patchy and totalis/universalis alopecia areata patients and from healthy controls were covered by human TCRbeta sequencing. The study at large found these results: Resident alphabeta T cells in normal human skin are also sequenced, complicating scalp TCR repertoire analysis, unlike mouse skin dominated by gammadelta T cells. TCR sequences shared between patients were less clear than in mice, possibly partly because of HLA diversity in the patient population. Compared with normal scalp, lesional scalp, particularly in alopecia totalis/universalis, had higher clonality and more expanded CD8+ clones, which suggests antigenic drive.

CDR1 and CDR2 are read off the germline V gene as SGDLS and YYNGEE. Spanning cysteine to phenylalanine, the CDR3 consists of 15 amino acids. Solely the CDR3 DNA is kept, with 45 bases framed from the first base. V is clipped by 1 base and J by 9 bases, and the sequence between their germline boundaries is 14 bases long. To note about this clone: Its recognized antigen is unknown. There are no base qualities to consult, and no much larger clone falls within one base.

In the paper's terms, the time point label means: baseline before oral tofacitinib. Lesional scalp punch biopsies and peripheral blood were obtained from alopecia areata patients. PBMCs were isolated by density centrifugation and stained for CD3, CD4 and CD8, after which CD4+ and CD8+ T cells were sorted on a FACSAria. Libraries were made using the immunoSEQ multiplex PCR assay. RNA was extracted from all samples and reverse transcribed into cDNA as template for TCR sequencing. SuperScript III was used for first-strand cDNA synthesis, primed with a 2:1 mix of oligo-dT and random hexamers. A synthetic immune receptor repertoire was used to measure amplification bias, and any remaining bias was corrected computationally. The paper's data handling went like this. After raw reads were preprocessed to remove errors, the CDR3 was defined following IMGT conventions as running from the conserved cysteine to phenylalanine. Clonality was calculated as 1 minus Shannon entropy normalized by log2 of the number of productive unique TCRs. CD4 or CD8 identity of scalp clones was inferred by cross-referencing scalp TCRbeta sequences with sorted blood CD4 and CD8 repertoires. Held by TCRdb, this immuneACCESS table contains in-frame sequences only and omits some clones. Under half of the omission traces to an unresolved V gene where checked; the cause of the rest is unknown. The V and J calls and clone size come from that table; D and trimming were worked out from the DNA. The sample profile shows some 180,000 clones; roughly 60% of them were found once. Clones ranked in the top ten supply 1.7% of the sample.

The sequence came from a human donor with alopecia areata. This chain is built from TRBV9 and TRBJ1-6; no D segment can be confidently identified. The input for sequencing was CD4+ T cells sorted from blood, taken at week 0. CDR3 protein: CASSVLTEAGSPLHF. The DNA reads as follows: TGTGCCAGCAGCGTATTGACCGAGGCGGGTTCACCCCTCCACTTT.